A selection of T cell receptor beta chains follows, all from one sample in a study of MAIT cells during Salmonella Paratyphi A infection. In TCRdb, the 5' RACE reads were re-called with MiXCR into one record per CDR3 protein. This sample has around 980 distinct CDR3 sequences; 20% to 25% occur once, and the top ten carry roughly 60%. Sample: MAIT cells from blood, taken at the first sampling point of the challenge study. The receptors come from a person aged 18 to 75 who was deliberately infected with Salmonella Paratyphi A in a paratyphoid fever challenge study. Each CDR3 is given with its conserved first and last residue. D genes are given only for firm matches. Clone size appears in some rows only: once, few, many, or a class for an expanded clone.

v_gene	j_gene	abundance	len	d_gene	CDR3nt	CDR3aa
TRBV6-4	TRBJ1-2	.	13	.	TGTGCCAGCAGTGACCTCGACAGTTCTGGCTACACCTTC	CASSDLDSSGYTF
TRBV7-9	TRBJ2-2	few	16	.	TGTGCCAGCAGCCCCGAGGGGGAGCGGAACACCGGGGAGCTGTTTTTT	CASSPEGERNTGELFF
TRBV7-2	TRBJ2-3	few	15	.	TGTGCCAGCAGCTTGGGGAGAGGGACCGCAGATACGCAGTATTTT	CASSLGRGTADTQYF
TRBV15	TRBJ2-3	few	15	.	TGTGCCACCAGCCCTCGGGACACTAGCACAGATACGCAGTATTTT	CATSPRDTSTDTQYF
TRBV20-1	TRBJ2-1	few	15	.	TGCAGTGCTAGAGGTGAGGACTCCCAATACAATGAGCAGTTCTTC	CSARGEDSQYNEQFF
TRBV20-1	TRBJ2-7	medium-sized	13	TRBD2	TGCAGTGCTAGGCGGGAGTATTGGGACGAGCAGTACTTC	CSARREYWDEQYF
TRBV6-2/TRBV6-3	TRBJ2-2	.	16	TRBD1	TGTGAAAGAAGTAAACTCACGGACAGGCCTACCGGGGAGCTGTTTTTT	CERSKLTDRPTGELFF
TRBV20-1	TRBJ1-4	.	13	.	TGCAGTGCACCAAGGGGTGAAACTGAAAAACTGTTTTTT	CSAPRGETEKLFF
TRBV6-2/TRBV6-3	TRBJ2-6	few	16	.	TGTGCCAGCAGTTCCACCGGAAGCTCTGGGGCCAACGTCCTGACTTTC	CASSSTGSSGANVLTF
TRBV15	TRBJ2-3	.	15	TRBD2	TGTGCCACCTTAGCGGGGGCCTATAGCACAGATACGCAGTATTTT	CATLAGAYSTDTQYF
TRBV6-4	TRBJ2-3	once	15	TRBD2	TGTGCCAGAAGGGAGGGGAAGAGAGGCACAGATACGCAGTATTTT	CARREGKRGTDTQYF
TRBV12-3/TRBV12-4	TRBJ1-5	.	14	.	TGTGCCAGCAGTTTGGCAGGTCCCAAGGGGACCCAGCATTTT	CASSLAGPKGTQHF
TRBV29-1	TRBJ1-4	.	12	.	TGCAGCGCTGGTCGGGTCCATGAAAAACTGTTTTTT	CSAGRVHEKLFF
TRBV11-2	TRBJ1-2	.	18	.	TGTGCCAGCAGCCCCCCAACCCCCGGGACAAACTGGGACTATGGCTACACCTTC	CASSPPTPGTNWDYGYTF
TRBV20-1	TRBJ2-3	.	16	TRBD2	TGCAGTGCTAGAGATCTCGCGGCGGGGGACACAGATACGCAGTATTTT	CSARDLAAGDTDTQYF
TRBV4-3	TRBJ2-6	large	17	.	TGCGCCAGCAGCCAAGGAGACTCGAGCTCTGGGGCCAACGTCCTGACTTTC	CASSQGDSSSGANVLTF